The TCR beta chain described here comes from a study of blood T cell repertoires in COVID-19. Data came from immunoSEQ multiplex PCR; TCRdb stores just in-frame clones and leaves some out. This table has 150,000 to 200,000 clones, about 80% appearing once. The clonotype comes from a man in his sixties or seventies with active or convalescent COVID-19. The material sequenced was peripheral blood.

In nucleotides, the CDR3 is TGCGCCAGCAGCCAAGATTGGAGCGGGAGAGGTAGAGAGACCCAGTACTTC. It encodes CASSQDWSGRGRETQYF. The chain uses TRBV4-1 and TRBJ2-5; TRBD2 agrees at 8 bases. The CDR3 sequence is 17 residues long. Trimming at V came to 0 bases and at J to 4 bases, leaving 10 bases not matched to a gene. The germline gives CDR1 MGHRA, CDR2 YSYEKL.